This TCR beta chain was profiled in a study of human T cells and chemical hapten exposure. Across the whole study: Diphenylcyclopropenone was applied weekly to patients' scalps across the approximately 25-week study.

TCRdb re-analysed the RACE reads in MiXCR, keeping a single row per CDR3 protein. The sample includes 55,000 to 75,000 distinct CDR3 sequences, around 12% of them seen just once. Specified time point: patch test 3, about 24 weeks after DPC sensitization. The treatment: therapeutic diphenylcyclopropenone sensitization with weekly scalp DPC. The CDR3 sequence is 17 residues long. The V and J ends lost 5 bases and 0 bases respectively, with 14 bases between them. Germline V CDR1 and CDR2: MGHDK, SYGVNS. The rearrangement uses TRBV25-1 and TRBJ2-6; weak D call: TRBD1 (5 bases). The receptor was isolated from a man aged 25 to 40 with alopecia areata. Some clones in this sample may be carry-over from other donors' samples. The sample consisted of whole blood, taken in connection with sensitization to the hapten diphenylcyclopropenone (DPC). This CDR3 is CASSPRQGRSGANVLTF. In DNA, the CDR3 is TGTGCCAGCAGTCCCCGGCAGGGCCGCTCTGGGGCCAACGTCCTGACTTTC.